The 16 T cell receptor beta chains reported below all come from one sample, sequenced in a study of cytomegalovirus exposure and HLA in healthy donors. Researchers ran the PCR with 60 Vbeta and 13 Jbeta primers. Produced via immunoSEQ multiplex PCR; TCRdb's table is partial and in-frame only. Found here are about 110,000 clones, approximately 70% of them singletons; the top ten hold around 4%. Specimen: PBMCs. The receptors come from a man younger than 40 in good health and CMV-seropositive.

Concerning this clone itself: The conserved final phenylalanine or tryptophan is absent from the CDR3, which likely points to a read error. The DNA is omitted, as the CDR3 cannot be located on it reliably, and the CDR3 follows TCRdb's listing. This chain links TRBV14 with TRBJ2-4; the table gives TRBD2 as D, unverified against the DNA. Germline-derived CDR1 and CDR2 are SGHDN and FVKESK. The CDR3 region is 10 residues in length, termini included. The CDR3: CASSHAIGGA.

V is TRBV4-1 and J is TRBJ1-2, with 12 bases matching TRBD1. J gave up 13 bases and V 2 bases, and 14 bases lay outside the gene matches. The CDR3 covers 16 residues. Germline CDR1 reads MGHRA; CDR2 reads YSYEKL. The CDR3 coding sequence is TGCGCCAGCAGCCAACCCCGAAGGGACAGGGGGCGGGAGTGCACCTTC. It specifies CASSQPRRDRGRECTF.

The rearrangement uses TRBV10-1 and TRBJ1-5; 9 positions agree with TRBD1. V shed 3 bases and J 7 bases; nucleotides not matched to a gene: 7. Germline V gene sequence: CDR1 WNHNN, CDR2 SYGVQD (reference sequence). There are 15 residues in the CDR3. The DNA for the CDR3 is TGCGCCAGCAGTGACCTACAGGGGGCAACGCAGCCCCAGCATTTT. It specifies CASSDLQGATQPQHF.

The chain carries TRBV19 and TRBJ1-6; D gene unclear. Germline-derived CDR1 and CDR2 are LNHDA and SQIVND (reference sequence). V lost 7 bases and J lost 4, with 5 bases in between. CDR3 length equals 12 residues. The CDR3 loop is CASTTYNSPLHF. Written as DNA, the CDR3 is TGTGCCAGTACCACTTATAATTCACCCCTCCACTTT.

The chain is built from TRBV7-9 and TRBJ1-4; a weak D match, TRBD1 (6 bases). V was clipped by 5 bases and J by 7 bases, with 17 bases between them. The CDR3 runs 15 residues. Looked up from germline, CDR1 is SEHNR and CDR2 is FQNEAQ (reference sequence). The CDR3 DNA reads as TGTGCCAGCAGCACTATACAGGGATATAGTGAAAAACTGTTTTTT. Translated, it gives CASSTIQGYSEKLFF. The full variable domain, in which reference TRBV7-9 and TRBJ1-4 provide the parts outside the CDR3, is DTGVSQNPRHKITKRGQNVTFRCDPISEHNRLYWYRQTLGQGPEFLTYFQNEAQLEKSRLLSDRFSAERPKGSFSTLEIQRTEQGDSAMYLCASSTIQGYSEKLFFGSGTQLSVL.

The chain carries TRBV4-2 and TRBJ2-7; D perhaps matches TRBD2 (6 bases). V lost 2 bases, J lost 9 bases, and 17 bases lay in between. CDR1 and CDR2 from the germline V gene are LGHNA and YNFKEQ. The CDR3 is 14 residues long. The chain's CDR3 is CASSQPYWLGGQYF. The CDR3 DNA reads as TGTGCCAGCAGCCAACCCTATTGGTTGGGGGGGCAGTACTTC.

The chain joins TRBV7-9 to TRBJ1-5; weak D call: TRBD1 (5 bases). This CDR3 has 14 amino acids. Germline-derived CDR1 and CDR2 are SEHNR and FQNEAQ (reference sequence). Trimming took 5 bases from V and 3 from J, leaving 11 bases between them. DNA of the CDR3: TGTGCCAGCAGCCCCGGACACTTCAATCAGCCCCAGCATTTT. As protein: CASSPGHFNQPQHF.

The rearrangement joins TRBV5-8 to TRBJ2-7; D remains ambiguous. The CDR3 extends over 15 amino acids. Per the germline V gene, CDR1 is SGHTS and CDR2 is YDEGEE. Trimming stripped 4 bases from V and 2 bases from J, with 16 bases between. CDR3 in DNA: TGTGCCAGCAGCCTGGGGTTGGCAGGCCCCTACGAGCAGTACTTC. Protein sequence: CASSLGLAGPYEQYF.

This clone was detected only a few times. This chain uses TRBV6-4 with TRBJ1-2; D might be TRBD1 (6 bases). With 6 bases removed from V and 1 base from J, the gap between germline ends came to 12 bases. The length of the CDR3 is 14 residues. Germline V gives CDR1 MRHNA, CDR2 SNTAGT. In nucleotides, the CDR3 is TGTGCCAGCAGGAATAGGACAGATAACTATGGCTACACCTTC. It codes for CASRNRTDNYGYTF.

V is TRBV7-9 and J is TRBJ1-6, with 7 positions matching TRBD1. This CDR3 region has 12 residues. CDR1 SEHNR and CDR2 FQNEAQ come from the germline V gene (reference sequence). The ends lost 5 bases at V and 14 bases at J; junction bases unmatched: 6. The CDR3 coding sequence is TGTGCCAGCAGCGACAATGACAGGGCCCTCCACTTT. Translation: CASSDNDRALHF.

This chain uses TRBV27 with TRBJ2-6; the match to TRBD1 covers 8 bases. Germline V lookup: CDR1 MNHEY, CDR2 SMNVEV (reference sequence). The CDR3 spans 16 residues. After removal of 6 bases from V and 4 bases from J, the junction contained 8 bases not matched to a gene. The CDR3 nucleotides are TGTGCCAGCAGGACCTACGCAGGGGGCGGGGCCAACGTCCTGACTTTC. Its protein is CASRTYAGGGANVLTF.

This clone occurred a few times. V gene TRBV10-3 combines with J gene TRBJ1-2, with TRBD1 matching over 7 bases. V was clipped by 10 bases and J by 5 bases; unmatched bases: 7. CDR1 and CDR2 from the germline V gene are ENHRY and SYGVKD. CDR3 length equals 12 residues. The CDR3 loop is CATGQEGYGYTF. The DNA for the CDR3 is TGTGCCACCGGACAGGAGGGGTATGGCTACACCTTC.

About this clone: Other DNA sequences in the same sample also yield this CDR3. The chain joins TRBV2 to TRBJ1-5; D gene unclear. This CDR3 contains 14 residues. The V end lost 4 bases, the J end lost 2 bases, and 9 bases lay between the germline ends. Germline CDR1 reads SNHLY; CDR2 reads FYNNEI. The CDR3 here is CASSVEGGNQPQHF. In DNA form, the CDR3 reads TGTGCCAGCAGTGTAGAGGGTGGCAATCAGCCCCAGCATTTT.

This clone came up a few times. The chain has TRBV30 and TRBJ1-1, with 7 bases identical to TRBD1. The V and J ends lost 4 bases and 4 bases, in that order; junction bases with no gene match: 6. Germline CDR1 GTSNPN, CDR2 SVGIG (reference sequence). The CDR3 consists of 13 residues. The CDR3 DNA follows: TGTGCCTGGACGGTCCAGGGGGGCACTGAAGCTTTCTTT. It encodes CAWTVQGGTEAFF.

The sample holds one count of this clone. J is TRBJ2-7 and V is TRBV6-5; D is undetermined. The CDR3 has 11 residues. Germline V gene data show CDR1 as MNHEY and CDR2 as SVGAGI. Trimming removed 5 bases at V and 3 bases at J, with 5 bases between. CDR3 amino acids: CASSNNYEQYF. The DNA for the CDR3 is TGTGCCAGCAGTAACAACTACGAGCAGTACTTC.

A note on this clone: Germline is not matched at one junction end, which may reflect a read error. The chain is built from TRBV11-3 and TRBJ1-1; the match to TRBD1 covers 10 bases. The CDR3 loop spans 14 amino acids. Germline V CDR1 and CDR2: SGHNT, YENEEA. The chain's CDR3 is CASSLVPGQGEAFF. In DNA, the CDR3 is TGTGCTAGCAGCTTAGTCCCGGGACAGGGGGAAGCTTTCTTT.